The 32 T cell receptor beta chains given below trace back to one sample, sequenced in a study of blood T cell repertoires in COVID-19. Repertoires were generated with immunoSEQ multiplex PCR, while TCRdb's copy carries only in-frame clones and drops some. The sample carries roughly 200,000 clones, 90% recorded once. The specimen sequenced was peripheral blood. The receptors come from a man in his fifties or sixties with acute or convalescent COVID-19.

The chain uses TRBV18 and TRBJ1-4; 7 bases are a match to TRBD1. Looked up from germline, CDR1 is KGHSH and CDR2 is LQKENI. CDR3 length equals 17 residues. V trimming: 5 bases; J trimming: 0 bases; junction bases outside the gene matches: 9. CDR3 in amino acids: CASSLQGLPATNEKLFF. The DNA of the CDR3 is TGTGCCAGCTCATTACAGGGGCTCCCTGCAACTAATGAAAAACTGTTTTTT.

This rearrangement joins TRBV6-5 to TRBJ2-1; D not certain. The V gene lost 6 bases and the J gene lost 9 bases, with 12 bases spanning the gap. The V gene's germline CDR1 is MNHEY and CDR2 SVGAGI. This CDR3 is built from 12 residues. CDR3 residues: CASSFVSGEQFF. In nucleotides, the CDR3 is TGTGCCAGCAGCTTCGTCTCGGGTGAGCAGTTCTTC.

The V gene is TRBV5-6, the J gene TRBJ1-2, with D perhaps matching TRBD1 (5 bases). This CDR3 contains 13 residues. CDR1 is SGHDT and CDR2 is YYEEEE in the germline V gene. V gave up 3 bases and J gave up 4 bases, with 10 bases separating them. The CDR3 sequence: CASSSRGTYGYTF. The DNA for the CDR3 is TGTGCCAGCAGCTCCCGGGGGACCTATGGCTACACCTTC.

The CDR3 DNA is TGTGCCAGCAGTCTAGCAGGGGACACTAACTATGGCTACACCTTC. It codes for CASSLAGDTNYGYTF. This chain links TRBV27 with TRBJ1-2; D may be TRBD1 (6 bases). V was pared by 5 bases and J by 0 bases, with 13 bases between. Germline V lookup: CDR1 MNHEY, CDR2 SMNVEV (reference sequence). The length of the CDR3 is 15 residues.

V usage is TRBV27 and J usage is TRBJ2-1; 12 bases match TRBD2. V shed 5 bases, J shed 7 bases, and the junction held 6 bases outside the gene matches. This CDR3 region has 15 residues. From germline, CDR1 is MNHEY and CDR2 SMNVEV (reference sequence). This CDR3 reads CASSVLAGGSNEQFF. The DNA of the CDR3 is TGTGCCAGCAGTGTTCTAGCGGGAGGGTCAAATGAGCAGTTCTTC.

The V and J genes are TRBV7-2 and TRBJ2-3; tentatively, D is TRBD1 (5 bases). Germline lookup yields CDR1 SGHTA and CDR2 FQGNSA. V was cut by 3 bases and J by 6 bases, with 16 bases left in between. The CDR3 runs 15 residues. The CDR3 DNA reads TGTGCCAGCAGCTTCCGGACAAGGGTAGTGGATACGCAGTATTTT. Its translation: CASSFRTRVVDTQYF.

This clone was seen only once. This sequence joins TRBV19 and TRBJ2-5; TRBD2 matches at 12 bases. This CDR3 comprises 16 residues. Germline V gene data show CDR1 as LNHDA and CDR2 as SQIVND (reference sequence). V was clipped by 5 bases and J by 0 bases; unmatched bases: 4. The CDR3 DNA follows: TGTGCCAGTAGTCCGACTAGCGGGGGAAACCAAGAGACCCAGTACTTC. Its protein is CASSPTSGGNQETQYF. Variable domain in full (rest from reference TRBV19 and TRBJ2-5): DGGITQSPKYLFRKEGQNVTLSCEQNLNHDAMYWYRQDPGQGLRLIYYSQIVNDFQKGDIAEGYSVSREKKESFPLTVTSAQKNPTAFYLCASSPTSGGNQETQYFGPGTRLLVL.

The gene calls are TRBV27 and TRBJ1-1; D might be TRBD1 (5 bases). The CDR3 covers 14 residues. Between the trimmed V and J ends, which lost 5 bases and 3 bases, there was a span of 13 bases. CDR1 and CDR2 from the germline V gene are MNHEY and SMNVEV (reference sequence). The CDR3 coding sequence is TGTGCCAGCAGTCCGCATGACAGTTACACTGAAGCTTTCTTT. Protein sequence: CASSPHDSYTEAFF.

This chain joins TRBV27 and TRBJ1-2; D possibly corresponds to TRBD1 (6 bases). Germline CDR1 and CDR2: MNHEY and SMNVEV (reference sequence). The V end lost 5 bases, the J end lost 0 bases, and 16 bases lay between the germline ends. The CDR3 contains 16 residues. The CDR3, as DNA: TGTGCCAGCAGTCCTATCGGACAGCAAACTAACTATGGCTACACCTTC. This sequence encodes CASSPIGQQTNYGYTF.

This chain uses TRBV3-1 (or the pseudogene TRBV3-2) with TRBJ2-1; D is unclear. CDR3 length: 12 amino acids. Germline CDR1 and CDR2: LGHDT and YNNKEL (reference sequence). Trimming removed 4 bases from V and 5 bases from J, with 6 bases in between. As DNA, the CDR3 is TGTGCCAGCAGCCGTGGGCACAATGAGCAGTTCTTC. Translated, it gives CASSRGHNEQFF.

The chain combines TRBV3-1 (or the pseudogene TRBV3-2) with TRBJ2-5; D uncertain. This CDR3 spans 11 amino acids. V was pared by 3 bases and J by 14 bases, with 13 bases between. The germline V gene has CDR1 LGHDT and CDR2 YNNKEL (reference sequence). The CDR3 loop is CASSQKAPLYF. As DNA, the CDR3 is TGTGCCAGCAGCCAGAAAGCACCGCTTTACTTC.

The chain joins TRBV4-1 to TRBJ2-1, with 16 positions matching TRBD2. The CDR3 is 18 amino acids. Germline V gene sequence: CDR1 MGHRA, CDR2 YSYEKL. The J segment lost 6 bases and the V segment lost 1 base, leaving 6 bases of the junction unmatched. Here the CDR3 reads CASSQAGLAGGPSNEQFF. CDR3 DNA sequence: TGCGCCAGCAGCCAAGCGGGACTAGCGGGAGGGCCGAGCAATGAGCAGTTCTTC.

The CDR3 protein is CASSATGNTEAFF. In DNA form, the CDR3 reads TGTGCCAGCAGCGCGACAGGTAACACTGAAGCTTTCTTT. This chain uses TRBV9 with TRBJ1-1; D is perhaps TRBD1 (6 bases). Trimming took 3 bases from V and 2 from J, leaving 8 bases between them. CDR3 length equals 13 residues. Germline assignment: CDR1 SGDLS and CDR2 YYNGEE.

The rearrangement links TRBV7-9 to TRBJ2-5, with 8 bases identical to TRBD2. Germline V gives CDR1 SEHNR, CDR2 FQNEAQ (reference sequence). The CDR3 runs 15 residues. The V and J ends lost 5 bases and 3 bases, in that order; junction bases with no gene match: 8. DNA for the CDR3: TGTGCCAGCAGCCCTCCTCCGGGACTAGAAGAGACCCAGTACTTC. This encodes CASSPPPGLEETQYF. Full variable domain (remainder filled in from reference TRBV7-9 and TRBJ2-5): DTGVSQNPRHKITKRGQNVTFRCDPISEHNRLYWYRQTLGQGPEFLTYFQNEAQLEKSRLLSDRFSAERPKGSFSTLEIQRTEQGDSAMYLCASSPPPGLEETQYFGPGTRLLVL.

This rearrangement joins TRBV10-3 to TRBJ2-3; TRBD2 agrees at 7 bases. CDR1 is ENHRY, CDR2 SYGVKD, per germline. J gave up 5 bases and V 3 bases, and 8 bases lay outside the gene matches. The CDR3 covers 15 residues. The CDR3 DNA follows: TGTGCCATCAGTGACCCGATGGCGGGAGAAGATACGCAGTATTTT. Its translation: CAISDPMAGEDTQYF.

V usage is TRBV7-9 and J usage is TRBJ2-5, with D possibly TRBD1 on 6 matching bases. Between the trimmed V and J ends, which lost 1 base and 3 bases, there was a span of 9 bases. CDR1 and CDR2 from the germline V gene are SEHNR and FQNEAQ (reference sequence). CDR3 length equals 14 residues. CDR3 region: CASSLVGGKETQYF. Here the CDR3 DNA reads TGTGCCAGCAGCTTAGTAGGGGGAAAAGAGACCCAGTACTTC.

For this clone: Other DNA sequences in this sample translate to the same CDR3. This sequence joins TRBV30 and TRBJ1-5; weak D call: TRBD1 (6 bases). Trimming removed 0 bases at V and 4 bases at J, with 7 bases between. The CDR3 length is 13 residues. Germline-derived CDR1 and CDR2 are GTSNPN and SVGIG (reference sequence). DNA for the CDR3: TGTGCCTGGAGTGTAAGGGGGAATCAGCCCCAGCATTTT. Amino acids: CAWSVRGNQPQHF. Combining the CDR3 with reference TRBV30 and TRBJ1-5 gives the whole variable domain SQTIHQWPATLVQPVGSPLSLECTVEGTSNPNLYWYRQAAGRGLQLLFYSVGIGQISSEVPQNLSASRPQDRQFILSSKKLLLSDSGFYLCAWSVRGNQPQHFGDGTRLSIL.

The V gene is TRBV29-1, the J gene TRBJ1-5; TRBD1 might be the D (6 bases). The CDR3 covers 15 residues. V was clipped by 5 bases and J by 1 base, with 15 bases between them. CDR1 and CDR2 (germline): SQVTM, ANQGSEA. CDR3 nucleotide sequence: TGCAGCGTTCGGGACACTTACCCGAGCAATCAGCCCCAGCATTTT. It yields the protein CSVRDTYPSNQPQHF.

The genes are TRBV12-3 or TRBV12-4 and TRBJ1-4; perhaps TRBD1 as D (6 bases). CDR3 size: 13 residues. The ends were cut back, 5 bases at V and 7 bases at J, with 11 bases in the middle. CDR3 amino acids: CASSLGQFEKLFF. CDR3 nucleotides: TGTGCCAGCAGTCTAGGACAGTTTGAAAAACTGTTTTTT.

This rearrangement joins TRBV24-1 to TRBJ2-3; 10 bases map to TRBD2. Germline values: CDR1 KGHDR, CDR2 SFDVKD. V gave up 3 bases and J gave up 5 bases; unmatched junction bases: 7. The CDR3 is 16 amino acids. CDR3 coding DNA: TGTGCCACCAGTGATCCACAGCGGGAGGGCCGAGATACGCAGTATTTT. Residues: CATSDPQREGRDTQYF.

The chain uses TRBV28 and TRBJ2-5; possibly TRBD2 for D (5 bases). Germline V gene lookup returns CDR1 MDHEN and CDR2 SYDVKM. Trimming left V 6 bases short and J 5 bases short, with 16 bases between. The CDR3 is 14 residues long. CDR3 in amino acids: CASRSGGPAETQYF. The CDR3 coding sequence is TGTGCCAGCAGAAGCGGAGGCCCTGCCGAGACCCAGTACTTC.

The chain recombines TRBV18 with TRBJ2-3; TRBD2 might be the D (5 bases). V shed 0 bases and J shed 3 bases, with 10 bases lying between them. CDR1 is KGHSH, CDR2 LQKENI, per germline. The CDR3 is 15 amino acids. The chain's CDR3 is CASSPPTQRTDTQYF. CDR3 in DNA: TGTGCCAGCTCACCACCTACCCAGCGGACAGATACGCAGTATTTT.

The genes are TRBV5-4 and TRBJ2-2; a possible D gene is TRBD2 (5 bases). V was clipped by 4 bases and J by 5 bases, with 18 bases between them. The CDR3 covers 16 residues. Germline loops: CDR1 SGHNT, CDR2 YYREEE (reference sequence). The CDR3 is CASSPPRPTGTGELFF. The CDR3, as DNA: TGTGCCAGCAGCCCGCCGCGACCCACGGGGACCGGGGAGCTGTTTTTT.

V is TRBV28 and J is TRBJ2-3; 9 bases agree with TRBD2. This CDR3 contains 15 residues. Germline V gene sequence: CDR1 MDHEN, CDR2 SYDVKM. V lost 3 bases and J lost 4; bases outside the gene matches: 5. The CDR3 loop reads CASSFRGGGPDTQYF. The CDR3 nucleotides read TGTGCCAGCAGTTTTCGCGGGGGGGGCCCAGATACGCAGTATTTT.

The chain links TRBV15 to TRBJ2-3; 7 nucleotides line up with TRBD2. The junction had 8 bases not matched to a gene; V was cut back by 1 base and J by 4 bases. Germline V lookup: CDR1 LNHNV, CDR2 YYDKDF (reference sequence). This CDR3 is 16 amino acids long. The chain's CDR3 is CATSRVRGDPPDTQYF. In DNA, the CDR3 is TGTGCCACCAGCAGAGTTCGGGGGGACCCACCAGATACGCAGTATTTT.

The V gene is TRBV5-1, the J gene TRBJ1-3, with a weak D call TRBD1 (5 bases). CDR3 size: 15 residues. Germline CDR1 reads SGHRS; CDR2 reads YFSETQ. Trimming shortened V by 4 bases and J by 0 bases, and 11 bases separated the two germline ends. The CDR3 DNA reads TGCGCCAGCAGCCCAGGACACCTCTCTGGAAACACCATATATTTT. This sequence encodes CASSPGHLSGNTIYF.

The chain employs TRBV5-1 and TRBJ1-1, with D possibly being TRBD1 (5 bases). Per the germline V gene, CDR1 is SGHRS and CDR2 is YFSETQ. V lost 2 bases and J lost 4, with 12 bases in between. This CDR3 has 14 amino acids. As DNA, the CDR3 is TGCGCCAGCAGCTTTGGCCAGGGATCCACTGAAGCTTTCTTT. Translation gives CASSFGQGSTEAFF.

The V gene is TRBV12-3 or TRBV12-4, the J gene TRBJ1-2, with D perhaps matching TRBD1 (5 bases). This CDR3 region has 12 residues. V shed 3 bases and J shed 7 bases, with 9 bases lying between them. The CDR3 DNA sequence: TGTGCCAGCAGTTTCCAGGGAGGTGGCTACACCTTC. Its translation is CASSFQGGGYTF.

The chain recombines TRBV7-9 with TRBJ2-1; tentatively, D is TRBD1 (5 bases). Germline V CDR1 and CDR2: SEHNR, FQNEAQ (reference sequence). The CDR3 is 13 amino acids. V gave up 6 bases and J gave up 4 bases, with 10 bases separating them. The CDR3 loop reads CASRPRGYNEQFF. The CDR3 DNA reads as TGTGCCAGCAGGCCAAGGGGTTACAATGAGCAGTTCTTC.

The gene calls are TRBV11-2 and TRBJ1-2, with TRBD1 as a possible D gene (5 bases). The V gene lost 0 bases and the J gene lost 7 bases, with 12 bases spanning the gap. The CDR3 spans 14 residues. Looked up from germline, CDR1 is SGHAT and CDR2 is FQNNGV. The CDR3 sequence is CASSLDVRQTGYTF. In DNA, the CDR3 is TGTGCCAGCAGCTTAGATGTAAGACAGACTGGCTACACCTTC.

The rearrangement links TRBV6-6 to TRBJ2-7; 11 bases align to TRBD1. The CDR3 consists of 14 residues. With 4 bases clipped from V and 4 bases from J, the junction kept 3 bases outside the gene matches. CDR1 and CDR2 (germline): MNHNY, SVGAGI (reference sequence). This CDR3 reads CASSWTGGAYEQYV. The CDR3 DNA reads TGTGCCAGCAGTTGGACAGGGGGCGCGTACGAGCAGTACGTC.

This chain joins TRBV27 and TRBJ2-2, with D tentatively TRBD2 (7 bases). The germline CDR1 and CDR2 sequences are MNHEY and SMNVEV (reference sequence). The CDR3 is 14 residues long. The V end lost 5 bases, the J end lost 7 bases, and 14 bases lay between the germline ends. The CDR3 coding sequence is TGTGCCAGCAGTCCTAGGAGGGGGGGCGGGGAGCTGTTTTTT. Amino acids: CASSPRRGGGELFF.